This record looks at one T cell receptor beta chain sequence and its context. The data were taken from a study of cytomegalovirus exposure and HLA in healthy donors. Primers included in the PCR were 60 Vbeta and 13 Jbeta primers. Method: immunoSEQ multiplex PCR; TCRdb's copy keeps in-frame clones and lacks some. The sample has roughly 160,000 clones; 73% are singletons. CDR3 length equals 14 residues. V was trimmed by 5 bases and J by 9 bases, leaving 18 bases between them. Germline V CDR1 and CDR2: LGHNT, FRNRAP. The rearrangement uses TRBV12-5 and TRBJ2-3; a possible D gene is TRBD1 (6 bases). What was sequenced was PBMCs. The TCR sequence derives from a woman younger than 30 in good health and CMV-seropositive. Written as DNA, the CDR3 is TGTGCTAGTGGTCACCCAGGGGCAGGCGTAACGCAGTATTTT. Its translation: CASGHPGAGVTQYF.